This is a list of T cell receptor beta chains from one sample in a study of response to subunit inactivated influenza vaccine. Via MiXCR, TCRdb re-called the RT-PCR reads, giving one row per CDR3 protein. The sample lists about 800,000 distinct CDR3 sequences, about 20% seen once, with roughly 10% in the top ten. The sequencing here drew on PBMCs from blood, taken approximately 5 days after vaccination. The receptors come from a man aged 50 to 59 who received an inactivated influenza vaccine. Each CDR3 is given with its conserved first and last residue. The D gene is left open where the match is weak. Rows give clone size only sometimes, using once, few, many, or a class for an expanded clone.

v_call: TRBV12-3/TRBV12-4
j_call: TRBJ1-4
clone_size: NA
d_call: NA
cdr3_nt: TGTGCCAGCAGTTGGGGTGACGGAAAACTGTTTTTT
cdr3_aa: CASSWGDGKLFF

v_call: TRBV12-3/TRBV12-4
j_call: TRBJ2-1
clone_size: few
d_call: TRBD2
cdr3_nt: TGTGCCAGCAGTGGTAGCGGGCGGTACAATGAGCAGTTCTTC
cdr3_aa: CASSGSGRYNEQFF

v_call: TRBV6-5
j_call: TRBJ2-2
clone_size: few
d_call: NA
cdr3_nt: TGTGCCAGCAGTTACGCCGGGTTCAACACCGGGGAGCTGTTTTTT
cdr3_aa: CASSYAGFNTGELFF

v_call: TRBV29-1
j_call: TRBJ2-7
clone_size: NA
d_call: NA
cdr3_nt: TGCAGCGTTCAAGGGGGAGTCCAATACGAGCAGTACTTC
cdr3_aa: CSVQGGVQYEQYF

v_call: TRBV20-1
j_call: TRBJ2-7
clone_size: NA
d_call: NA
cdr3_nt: TGCAGTGCTACCAACTCCCTTGACGAGCAGTACTTC
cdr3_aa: CSATNSLDEQYF

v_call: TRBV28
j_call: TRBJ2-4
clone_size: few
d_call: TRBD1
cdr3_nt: TGTGCCAGCAGTCGACAGGGGGGAAACATTCAGTACTTC
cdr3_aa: CASSRQGGNIQYF

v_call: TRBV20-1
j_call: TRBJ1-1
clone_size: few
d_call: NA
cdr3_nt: TGCAGTGCTAGAGATGAAGACAGTGGGACTGAAGCTTTCTTT
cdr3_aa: CSARDEDSGTEAFF

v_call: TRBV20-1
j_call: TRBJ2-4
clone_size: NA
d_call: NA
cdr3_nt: TGCAGTGCTACGGGACGGCTCTTGGGAAACATTCAGTACTTC
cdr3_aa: CSATGRLLGNIQYF

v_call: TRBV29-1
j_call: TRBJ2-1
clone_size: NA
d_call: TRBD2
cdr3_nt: TGCAGCGTGACCCGGGGACTAGCGGGAGATGGTGAGCAGTTCTTC
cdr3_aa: CSVTRGLAGDGEQFF

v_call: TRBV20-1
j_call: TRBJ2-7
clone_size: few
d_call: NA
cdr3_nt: TGCAGTGCTAGACAGGCTTTGTACGAGCAGTACTTC
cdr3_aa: CSARQALYEQYF

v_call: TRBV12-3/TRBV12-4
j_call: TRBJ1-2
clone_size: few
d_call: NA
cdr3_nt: TGTGCCAGCAGTCCGCTTGCAGGGTACTATGGCTACACCTTC
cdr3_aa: CASSPLAGYYGYTF

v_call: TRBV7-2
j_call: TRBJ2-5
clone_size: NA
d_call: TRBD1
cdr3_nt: TGTGCCAGCAGCAGACAGGGTTTAGGACAAGAGACCCAGTACTTC
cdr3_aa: CASSRQGLGQETQYF

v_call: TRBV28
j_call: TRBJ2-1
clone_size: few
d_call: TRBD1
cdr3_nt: TGTGCCAGCAGTCCTGGACAGGGACCCCTAAGTGAGCAGTTCTTC
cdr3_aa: CASSPGQGPLSEQFF

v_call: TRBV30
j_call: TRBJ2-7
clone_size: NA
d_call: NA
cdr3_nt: TGTGCCTGGAGTGTACGGGTCGGGCAGTTAAACGAGCAGTACTTC
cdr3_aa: CAWSVRVGQLNEQYF

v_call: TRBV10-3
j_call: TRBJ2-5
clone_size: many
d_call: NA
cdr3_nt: TGTGCCATCAGTGAGTCGGTCCCAGGAGAGACCCAGTACTTC
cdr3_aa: CAISESVPGETQYF

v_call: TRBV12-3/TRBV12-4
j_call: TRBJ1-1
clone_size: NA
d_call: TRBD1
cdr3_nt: TGTGCCAGCAGTTTATCCCCGACAGGGGGGACTGAAGCTTTCTTT
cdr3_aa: CASSLSPTGGTEAFF

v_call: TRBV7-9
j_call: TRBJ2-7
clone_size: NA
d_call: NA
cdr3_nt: TGTGCCAGCAGCTCCCCGGCCGGGGCGGGATACGAGCAGTACTTC
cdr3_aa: CASSSPAGAGYEQYF

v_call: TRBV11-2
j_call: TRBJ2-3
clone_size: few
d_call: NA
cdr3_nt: TGTGCCAGCAGCTTAGTCCAGGGGGCTCTAGCGGGGTCAGATACGCAGTATTTT
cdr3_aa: CASSLVQGALAGSDTQYF

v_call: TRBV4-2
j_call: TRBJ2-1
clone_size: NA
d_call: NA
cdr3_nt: TGTGCCAGCAGCCAAGTACTACAGGCCCCCGGCTATGAGCAGTTCTTC
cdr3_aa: CASSQVLQAPGYEQFF

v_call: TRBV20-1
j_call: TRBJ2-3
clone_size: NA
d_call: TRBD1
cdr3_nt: TGCAGTGCTATTGGGGACAGACGCCGCACAGATACGCAGTATTTT
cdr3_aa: CSAIGDRRRTDTQYF

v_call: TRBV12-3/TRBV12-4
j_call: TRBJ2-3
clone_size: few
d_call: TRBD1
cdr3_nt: TGTGCCAGCAGGTCAGGGGGCCAAGATACGCAGTATTTT
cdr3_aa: CASRSGGQDTQYF

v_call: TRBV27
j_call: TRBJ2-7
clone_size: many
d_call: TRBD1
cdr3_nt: TGTGCCAGCAGTTTACGTCGAACAGGGGGCTACGAGCAGTACTTC
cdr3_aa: CASSLRRTGGYEQYF

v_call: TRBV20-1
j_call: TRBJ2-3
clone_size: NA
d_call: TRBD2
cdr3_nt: TGCAGTGCTAACCCAACTAGCGGGGGTTCCACAGATACGCAGTATTTT
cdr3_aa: CSANPTSGGSTDTQYF

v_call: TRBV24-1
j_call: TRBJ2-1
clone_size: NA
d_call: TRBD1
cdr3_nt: TGTGCCACCAGTGCCCGGGGGACAGGCGGGGTGGGAGTCTACAATGAGCAGTTCTTC
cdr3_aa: CATSARGTGGVGVYNEQFF

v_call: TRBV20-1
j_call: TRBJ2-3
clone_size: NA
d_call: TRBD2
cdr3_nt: TGCAGTGCCCCTGGGCAGGCGGGAGCGCCAGATACGCAGTATTTT
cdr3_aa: CSAPGQAGAPDTQYF

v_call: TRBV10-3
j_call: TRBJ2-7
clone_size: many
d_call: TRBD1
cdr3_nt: TGTGCCATCAGTGAGCAAATGGCAGGGGGCTACGAGCAGTACTTC
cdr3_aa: CAISEQMAGGYEQYF

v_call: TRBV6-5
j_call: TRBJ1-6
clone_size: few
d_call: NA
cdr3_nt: TGTGCCAGCAGTTATAGGGTATCAAATAATTCACCCCTCCACTTT
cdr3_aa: CASSYRVSNNSPLHF

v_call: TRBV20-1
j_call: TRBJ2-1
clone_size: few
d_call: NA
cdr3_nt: TGCAGTGCTAGAGATTTACGTGGGGGCCCCTACAATGAGCAGTTCTTC
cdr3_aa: CSARDLRGGPYNEQFF

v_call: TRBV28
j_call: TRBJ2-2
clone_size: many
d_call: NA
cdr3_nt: TGTGCCAGCAGTTATCAGGGTTTCCCCGGGGAGCTGTTTTTT
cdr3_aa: CASSYQGFPGELFF

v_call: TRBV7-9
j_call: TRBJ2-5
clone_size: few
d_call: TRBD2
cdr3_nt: TGTGCCAGCACCGAGGGACTAGCGGGAAAGGGGGAAGAGACCCAGTACTTC
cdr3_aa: CASTEGLAGKGEETQYF

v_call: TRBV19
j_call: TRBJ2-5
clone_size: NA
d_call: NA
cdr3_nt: TGTGCCAGTAGTATAGTTTTGAGGCAGGGAGAGACCCAGTACTTC
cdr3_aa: CASSIVLRQGETQYF